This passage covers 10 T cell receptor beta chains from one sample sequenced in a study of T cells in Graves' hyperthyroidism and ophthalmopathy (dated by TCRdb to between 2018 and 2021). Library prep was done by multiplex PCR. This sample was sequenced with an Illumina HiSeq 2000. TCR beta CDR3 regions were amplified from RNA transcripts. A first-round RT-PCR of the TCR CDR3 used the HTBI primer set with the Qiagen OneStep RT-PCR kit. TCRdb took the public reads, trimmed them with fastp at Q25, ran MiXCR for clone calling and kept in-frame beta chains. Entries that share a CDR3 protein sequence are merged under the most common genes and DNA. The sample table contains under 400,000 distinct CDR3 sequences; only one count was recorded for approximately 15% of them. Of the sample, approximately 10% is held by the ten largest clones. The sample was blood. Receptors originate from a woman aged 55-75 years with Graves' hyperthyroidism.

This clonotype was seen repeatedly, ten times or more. This CDR3 is CASSPPSGGDEQYF. DNA of the CDR3: TGTGCCAGCTCACCACCGAGCGGGGGGGACGAGCAGTACTTC. This chain joins TRBV18 and TRBJ2-7, with TRBD2 matching 10 bases. V lost 0 bases to trimming and J lost 5 bases; unmatched junction nucleotides: 1. The length of the CDR3 is 14 residues. Germline CDR1 reads KGHSH; CDR2 reads LQKENI.

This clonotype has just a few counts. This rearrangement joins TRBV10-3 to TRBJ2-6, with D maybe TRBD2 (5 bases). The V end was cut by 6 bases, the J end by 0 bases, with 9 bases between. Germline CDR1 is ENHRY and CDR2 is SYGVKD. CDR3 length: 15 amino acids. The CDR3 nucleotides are TGTGCCATCAGCTCGACTAACTCTGGGGCCAACGTCCTGACTTTC. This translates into CAISSTNSGANVLTF.

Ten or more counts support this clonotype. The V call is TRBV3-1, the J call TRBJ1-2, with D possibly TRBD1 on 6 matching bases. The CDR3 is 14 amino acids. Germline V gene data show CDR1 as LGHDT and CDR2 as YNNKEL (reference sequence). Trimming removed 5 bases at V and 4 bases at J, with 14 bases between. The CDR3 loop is CASSGAQGGYGYTF. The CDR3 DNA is TGTGCCAGCAGCGGGGCACAGGGTGGCTATGGCTACACCTTC.

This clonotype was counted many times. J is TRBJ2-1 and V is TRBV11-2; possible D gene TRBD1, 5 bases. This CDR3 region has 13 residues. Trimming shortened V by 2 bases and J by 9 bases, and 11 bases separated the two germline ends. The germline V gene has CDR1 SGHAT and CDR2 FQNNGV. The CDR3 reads CASSLRPQGEQFF. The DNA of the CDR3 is TGTGCCAGCAGCTTAAGGCCTCAGGGTGAGCAGTTCTTC.

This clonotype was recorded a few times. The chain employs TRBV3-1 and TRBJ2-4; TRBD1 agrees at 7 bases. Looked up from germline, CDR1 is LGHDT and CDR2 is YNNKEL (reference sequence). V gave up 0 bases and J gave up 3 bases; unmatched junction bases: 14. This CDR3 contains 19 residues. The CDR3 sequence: CASSQDSRLLRDSKNIQYF. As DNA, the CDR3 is TGTGCCAGCAGCCAAGATTCACGTTTGTTACGGGACAGCAAAAACATTCAGTACTTC.

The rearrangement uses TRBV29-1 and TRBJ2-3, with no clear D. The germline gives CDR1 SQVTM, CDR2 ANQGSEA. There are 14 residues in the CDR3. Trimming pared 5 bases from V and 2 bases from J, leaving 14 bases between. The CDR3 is CSVMGLLDTDTQYF. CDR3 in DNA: TGCAGCGTTATGGGCCTTCTCGACACAGATACGCAGTATTTT.

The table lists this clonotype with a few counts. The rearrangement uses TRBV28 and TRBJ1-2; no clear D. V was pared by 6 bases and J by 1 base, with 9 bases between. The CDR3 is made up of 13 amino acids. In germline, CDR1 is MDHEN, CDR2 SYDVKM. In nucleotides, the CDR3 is TGTGCCAGCAGCGATTCATATAACTATGGCTACACCTTC. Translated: CASSDSYNYGYTF.

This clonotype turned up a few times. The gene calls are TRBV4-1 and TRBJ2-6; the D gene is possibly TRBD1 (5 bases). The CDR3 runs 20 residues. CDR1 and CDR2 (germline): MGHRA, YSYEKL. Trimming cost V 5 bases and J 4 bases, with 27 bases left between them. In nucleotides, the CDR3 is TGCGCCAGCAGCGCAGTCCCAGGCGGCAGGGTAAGGCTCGGGGCCAACGTCCTGACTTTC. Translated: CASSAVPGGRVRLGANVLTF.

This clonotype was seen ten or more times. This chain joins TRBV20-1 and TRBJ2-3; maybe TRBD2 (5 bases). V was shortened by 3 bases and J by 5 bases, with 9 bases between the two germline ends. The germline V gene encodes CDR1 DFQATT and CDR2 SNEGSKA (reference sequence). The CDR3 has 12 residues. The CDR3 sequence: CSASEGGDTQYF. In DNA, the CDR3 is TGCAGTGCTAGTGAGGGTGGAGATACGCAGTATTTT.

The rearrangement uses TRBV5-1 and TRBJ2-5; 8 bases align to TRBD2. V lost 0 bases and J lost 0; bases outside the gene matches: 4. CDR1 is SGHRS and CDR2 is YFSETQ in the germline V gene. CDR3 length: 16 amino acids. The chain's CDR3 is CASSLDAGGNQETQYF. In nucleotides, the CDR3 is TGCGCCAGCAGCTTGGATGCGGGAGGCAACCAAGAGACCCAGTACTTC.